This record concerns one T cell receptor beta chain sequence. What it binds is not known. This sample is drawn from a study of T cell responses to AZD1222 COVID-19 vaccine. The data were produced by immunoSEQ multiplex PCR, yet TCRdb's version contains in-frame clones alone and is incomplete. The sample carries some 150,000 clones, around 92% recorded once. General study findings and limits: The donor cohort was predominantly white British with a female majority, and clonal diversity may have been underestimated. Only a handful of AZD1222 recipients tested seropositive at baseline. Among spike-specific TCRs, nearly half reportedly target unmutated variant regions. Increased Spike-specific TCR breadth and depth were observed after two AZD1222 doses.

Trimming removed 0 bases from V and 6 bases from J, with 13 bases in between. Germline CDR1 and CDR2: SGHRS and YFSETQ. The CDR3 runs to 15 residues. V and J are TRBV5-1 and TRBJ1-5; no definite D call. This specimen consisted of peripheral blood, obtained on day 0 of AZD1222 vaccination. This sequence originates from an adult in good health. This CDR3 reads CASSLGGIAGQPQHF. The DNA for the CDR3 is TGCGCCAGCAGCTTGGGTGGGATTGCGGGTCAGCCCCAGCATTTT.